Reported below is one T cell receptor (beta chain). What it recognizes is unknown. The data stem from a study of T-cell reconstitution after alpha-beta-depleted transplantation in children. Study results and limitations: The origin of high day-60 TCRbeta diversity in some patients lay in surviving recipient T cells and thymic progenitors.

This CDR3 is built from 14 residues. Trimming took 6 bases from V and 2 from J; bases not matched to a gene: 4. Germline V gene sequence: CDR1 SNHLY, CDR2 FYNNEI. Using unique molecular identifiers, the investigators prepared the TCRbeta library. TCRdb reanalysed the PCR reads using MiXCR and keeps one entry per CDR3 protein. The sample holds about 980,000 distinct CDR3 sequences, about 30% seen once. The origin of this receptor is a boy younger than two who had a stem cell transplant for SCID, so the T cells may come from the graft donor. The sequencing here drew on PBMCs, mostly from graft donor cells, taken 360 days after TCRalphabeta/CD19-depleted stem cell transplant. The chain combines TRBV2 with TRBJ2-3, with 8 bases that match TRBD2. CDR3 DNA: TGTGCCAGCAGGGCGACTAGCGTCACAGATACGCAGTATTTT. Translating it yields CASRATSVTDTQYF.